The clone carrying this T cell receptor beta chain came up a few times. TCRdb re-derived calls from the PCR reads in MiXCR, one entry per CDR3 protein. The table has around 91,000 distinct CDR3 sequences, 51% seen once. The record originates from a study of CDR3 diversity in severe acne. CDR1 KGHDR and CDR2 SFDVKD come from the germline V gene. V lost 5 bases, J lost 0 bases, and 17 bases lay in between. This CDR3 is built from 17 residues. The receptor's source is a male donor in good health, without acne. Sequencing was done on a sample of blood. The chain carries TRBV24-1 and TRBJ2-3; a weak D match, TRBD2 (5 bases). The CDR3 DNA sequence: TGTGCCACCAGTGCCCAGAGGACTCCTAGGAGCACAGATACGCAGTATTTT. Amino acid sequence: CATSAQRTPRSTDTQYF.